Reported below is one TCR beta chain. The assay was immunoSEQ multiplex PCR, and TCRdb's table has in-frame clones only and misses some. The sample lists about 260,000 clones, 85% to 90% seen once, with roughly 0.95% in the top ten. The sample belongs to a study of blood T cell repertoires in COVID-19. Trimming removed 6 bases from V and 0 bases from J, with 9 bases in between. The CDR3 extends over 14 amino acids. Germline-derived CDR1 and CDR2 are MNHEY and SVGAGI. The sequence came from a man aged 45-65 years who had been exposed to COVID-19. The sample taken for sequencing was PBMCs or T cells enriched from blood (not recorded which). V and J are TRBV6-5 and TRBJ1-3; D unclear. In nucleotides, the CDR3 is TGTGCCAGCAGACGAGGGTTCTCTGGAAACACCATATATTTT. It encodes CASRRGFSGNTIYF.